Included here is one TCR beta chain sequence, with context. Sequenced by immunoSEQ multiplex PCR; TCRdb stores in-frame clones only, minus some. Here the sample spans 30,000 to 35,000 clones, roughly 90% being singletons. The sample comes from a study of T cell responses to AZD1222 COVID-19 vaccine. J lost 7 bases, V lost 3 bases, and 9 bases had no gene match. The CDR3 sequence is 15 residues long. Looked up from germline, CDR1 is LGHNA and CDR2 is YSLEER. The J gene is TRBJ1-2, the V gene TRBV4-3; 9 positions agree with TRBD1. This receptor was obtained from an adult in good health. Here the sequenced sample was peripheral blood, taken on day 0 of AZD1222 vaccination. CDR3 residues: CASSQTGGLLRGYTF. The CDR3 DNA reads TGCGCCAGCAGCCAGACAGGGGGACTATTACGTGGCTACACCTTC.